The rows below give T cell receptor beta chains drawn from one sample of a study of blood T cells in healthy people across ages. TCRdb independently ran MiXCR on the 5' RACE reads; one entry per CDR3 protein. The top ten clones hold approximately 22% of a sample with roughly 1.9 million distinct CDR3 sequences, approximately 39% of them seen once. The sample comprised blood. These receptors all stem from a human donor in good health. Each CDR3 is given without its conserved first and last residue. A D gene is named only where the DNA matches it firmly.

D gene	J gene	V gene	CDR3 protein
NA	TRBJ1-5	TRBV20-1	SALGEFSSNQPQH
NA	TRBJ2-5	TRBV7-2	ASSRQELQETQY
TRBD1	TRBJ2-1	TRBV7-2	ASSLPFGQDFYNEQF
NA	TRBJ2-7	TRBV15	ATSRGSSSSYEQY
NA	TRBJ1-2	TRBV12-3/TRBV12-4	ASSPVGDIYGYT
NA	TRBJ2-7	TRBV5-5	ASSFTGQTPYEQY
NA	TRBJ2-3	TRBV20-1	SARDHEDTQY
TRBD1	TRBJ2-3	TRBV6-6	ASSWQGAYDTQY
NA	NA	TRBV20-1	SARFPRRGTAYEQY
NA	TRBJ1-2	TRBV29-1	SVEEANYGYT
TRBD2	TRBJ2-7	TRBV6-2/TRBV6-3	ASSIAGGLAYEQY
NA	TRBJ1-2	TRBV4-1	ASSQVVAGAEGDGYT
NA	TRBJ1-2	TRBV7-2	ARRRDINYGYT
TRBD2	TRBJ2-7	TRBV28	ASRGTGGLYHEQY
NA	TRBJ1-2	TRBV29-1	SVATGGGANYGYT
TRBD2	TRBJ2-1	TRBV12-3/TRBV12-4	AIIGGTYNEQF